This T cell receptor (beta chain) was sequenced for a study of T cell changes during pregnancy in multiple sclerosis. The V end was cut by 0 bases, the J end by 3 bases, with 9 bases between. Germline CDR1 GTSNPN, CDR2 SVGIG (reference sequence). This CDR3 has 14 amino acids. Clones were sequenced by immunoSEQ multiplex PCR, and TCRdb holds only the in-frame ones, with some missing. Among 20,000 or so clones listed, roughly 90% were seen once. This receptor was identified in a female donor in good health, enrolled as a control in a pregnancy study. Sample: CD4+ T cells from peripheral blood mononuclear cells, taken after pregnancy. The rearrangement links TRBV30 to TRBJ1-3; possible D gene TRBD1, 6 bases. CDR3 in DNA: TGTGCCTGGAGTGTACCAGGGGATGGAAACACCATATATTTT. It encodes CAWSVPGDGNTIYF. The variable domain in full, with the rest retrieved from reference TRBV30 and TRBJ1-3, is SQTIHQWPATLVQPVGSPLSLECTVEGTSNPNLYWYRQAAGRGLQLLFYSVGIGQISSEVPQNLSASRPQDRQFILSSKKLLLSDSGFYLCAWSVPGDGNTIYFGEGSWLTVV.